This T cell receptor beta chain was profiled in a study of T cell responses to AZD1222 COVID-19 vaccine. About this clone: Antigen: not known.

The length of the CDR3 is 13 residues. Germline V lookup: CDR1 LGHNA, CDR2 YSLEER. V was shortened by 3 bases and J by 3 bases, with 9 bases between the two germline ends. Study results and limitations: Vaccine-associated CD4 TCRs spanned spike, dominant at 160-218 and 743-854. Baseline seropositivity characterized only a handful of AZD1222 recipients.

Profiling relied on immunoSEQ multiplex PCR, and the TCRdb table lists in-frame clones only, not all of them. The sample carries tens of thousands of clones, 75% to 90% recorded once. The J gene is TRBJ2-7, the V gene TRBV4-3; the D gene is possibly TRBD2 (6 bases). The TCR comes from an adult who received the AZD1222 COVID-19 vaccine. This specimen was peripheral blood, taken 28 days after the second AZD1222 dose. The CDR3 loop is CASSHPGDYEQYF. CDR3 nucleotides: TGCGCCAGCAGCCATCCGGGGGACTACGAGCAGTACTTC.